Sequencing of this T cell receptor (beta chain) was carried out in a study of blood T cell repertoires in COVID-19. Study-level background: Samples taken during acute and convalescent COVID-19 were collected in the United States, Italy and Spain.

The germline V gene encodes CDR1 LNHDA and CDR2 SQIVND (reference sequence). Trimming cost V 3 bases and J 5 bases; bases outside gene matches: 7. The CDR3 runs 17 residues. Produced via immunoSEQ multiplex PCR; TCRdb's table is partial and in-frame only. The table records about 270,000 clones, 65% to 90% of them present only once. The J gene is TRBJ2-2, the V gene TRBV19; 12 bases agree with TRBD2. Input material: PBMCs or T cells enriched from blood (not recorded which). The sequence derives from a woman aged 45-59 years with acute COVID-19. The CDR3 nucleotides are TGTGCCAGTAGTATGTCTAGCGGGGGGGTCGTTACCGGGGAGCTGTTTTTT. This sequence encodes CASSMSSGGVVTGELFF.